This TCR beta chain is drawn from a study of CXCR3-negative and CXCR3-positive naive CD8 T cells. Whole-study context: Around 130 million TRB reads in total, about 1.5 +/- 0.3 million per library.

At around 300,000 cells each, triplicate sorts were carried out for each CD8+ T cell subset. The CD45RO-CCR7+CD27+CD95- phenotype denoted naive CD8+ T cells. Each TRB cDNA library was prepared by 5' RACE (with UMI labels). TCRdb reanalyzed the 5' RACE reads and collapses them to one entry per CDR3 protein, without DNA. The sample's table shows over 150,000 distinct CDR3 sequences. A word on this clonotype: The antigen remains undetermined.

Regarding the study as a whole: In CXCR3-positive naive cells, the TRB CDR3s were more hydrophobic than in CXCR3-negative naive cells. Much lower diversity was found in memory CD8+ cells, while both naive subsets had comparably high diversity.

The receptor was isolated from a human donor in good health. Some clones in this sample may be carry-over from other donors' samples. Sequenced input: naive CXCR3+ CD8+ T cells from blood. Subset reported: CD45RO-CCR7+CD27+CD95- naive CD8+ T cells expressing CXCR3 (TNR3+).

CDR3 sequence reads: CASSSYSGKIYEQYF. The chain combines TRBV27 with TRBJ2-7; as DNA is missing, the TRBD2 call by TCRdb cannot be tested. There are 15 residues in the CDR3. Germline loops: CDR1 MNHEY, CDR2 SMNVEV (reference sequence).